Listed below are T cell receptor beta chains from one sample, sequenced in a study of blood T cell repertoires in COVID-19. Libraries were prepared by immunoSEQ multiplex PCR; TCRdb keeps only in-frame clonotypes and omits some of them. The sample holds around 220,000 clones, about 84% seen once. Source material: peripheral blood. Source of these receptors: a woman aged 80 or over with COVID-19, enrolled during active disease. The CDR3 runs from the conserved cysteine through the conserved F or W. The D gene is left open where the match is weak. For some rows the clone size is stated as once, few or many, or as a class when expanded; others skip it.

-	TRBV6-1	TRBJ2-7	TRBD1	TGTGCCAGCAGTGAAGCCCTGGGGCAGGGGGTGTACGAGCAGTACTTC	CASSEALGQGVYEQYF
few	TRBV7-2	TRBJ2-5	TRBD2	TGTGCCAGCAGCTTAGCGGGCGGGAGGCCCACGACCCAGTACTTC	CASSLAGGRPTTQYF
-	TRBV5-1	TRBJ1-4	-	TGCGCCAGCAGCTCGGGGTCTAACACCCCCAATGAAAAACTGTTTTTT	CASSSGSNTPNEKLFF
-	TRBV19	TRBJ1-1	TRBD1	TGTGCCAGTAGTTGGGACAGCTATAGTGGTGAAGCTTTCTTT	CASSWDSYSGEAFF
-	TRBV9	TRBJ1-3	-	TGTGCCAGCAGCCCCCACGGGGGGAACACCATATATTTT	CASSPHGGNTIYF
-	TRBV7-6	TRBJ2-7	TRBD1	TGTGCCAGCAGTGCCGGGACAGGGGGCTACTACGAGCAGTACTTC	CASSAGTGGYYEQYF
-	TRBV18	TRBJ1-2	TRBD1	TGTGCCAGCTCACCGGACAGGGGATCTGGCTACACCTTC	CASSPDRGSGYTF
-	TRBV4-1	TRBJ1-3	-	TGCGCCAGCAGCCAACCTGGTTCTAATTCTGGAAACACCATATATTTT	CASSQPGSNSGNTIYF
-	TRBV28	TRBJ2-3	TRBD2	TGTGCCAGCAGCCAAGCGGGAGTGACAGATACGCAGTATTTT	CASSQAGVTDTQYF
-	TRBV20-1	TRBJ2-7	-	TGCAGTGCTAGAATGCGGGACGAGCAGTACTTC	CSARMRDEQYF
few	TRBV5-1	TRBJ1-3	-	TGCGCCAGCAGTTCCGAAACGAATCTTGGCAACACCATATATTTT	CASSSETNLGNTIYF
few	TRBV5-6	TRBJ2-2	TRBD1	TGTGCCAGCAGCTTGTTAATCAGGGGGCATGGCACCGGGGAGCTGTTTTTT	CASSLLIRGHGTGELFF
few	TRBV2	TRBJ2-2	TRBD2	TGTGCCAGCACCGGGACTAGCGGGAGGTTACGTAGCGGGGAGCTGTTTTTT	CASTGTSGRLRSGELFF
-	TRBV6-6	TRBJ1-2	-	TGTGCCAGCCGCCATCCTAGCGAATCTAACTATGGCTACACCTTC	CASRHPSESNYGYTF
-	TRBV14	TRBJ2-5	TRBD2	TGTGCCAGCAGCCCCCGGGGAGGGGAGACCCAGTACTTC	CASSPRGGETQYF
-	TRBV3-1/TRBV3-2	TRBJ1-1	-	TGTGCCAGCAGCCCATCCCCCCAACCGGACACTGAAGCTTTCTTT	CASSPSPQPDTEAFF
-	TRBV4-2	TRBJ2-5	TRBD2	TGTGCCAGCAGCCCCGGGACTAGCGAAGAGACCCAGTACTTC	CASSPGTSEETQYF
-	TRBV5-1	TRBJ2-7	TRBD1	TGCGCCAGCAGCCGCGGACAGGGGATAACCTACGAGCAGTACTTC	CASSRGQGITYEQYF
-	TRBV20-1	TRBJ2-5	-	TGCAGTGCTCTTAGCGCGACCCAGTACTTC	CSALSATQYF
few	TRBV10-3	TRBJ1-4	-	TGTGCCATCAGTGACGGGTCCCTTAATGAAAAACTGTTTTTT	CAISDGSLNEKLFF
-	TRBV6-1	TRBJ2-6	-	TGTGCCAGCAGTGAAGGTCCGTTCTCTGGGGCCAACGTCCTGACTTTC	CASSEGPFSGANVLTF
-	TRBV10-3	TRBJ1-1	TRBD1	TGTGCCATCAGGGGACAGTCGGGCGGTGGAGAAGCTTTCTTT	CAIRGQSGGGEAFF
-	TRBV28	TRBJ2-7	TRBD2	TGTGCCAGCAGTTTTAGCGGGAGACAGCAGTACTTC	CASSFSGRQQYF
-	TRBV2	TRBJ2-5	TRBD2	TGTGCCAGCAGTGAACAGGGCGGGAGGGAAGAGACCCAGTACTTC	CASSEQGGREETQYF
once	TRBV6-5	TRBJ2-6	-	TGTGCCAGCAGTTTGAGCTCTGGGGCCAACGTCCTGACTTTC	CASSLSSGANVLTF
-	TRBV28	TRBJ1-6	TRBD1	TGTGCCAGCAGCTCATACAGGGGTGGGAATTCACCCCTCCACTTT	CASSSYRGGNSPLHF
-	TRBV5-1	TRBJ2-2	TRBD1	TGCGCCAGCAGCTTCCAGACAGGGGGGGACACCGGGGAGCTGTTTTTT	CASSFQTGGDTGELFF
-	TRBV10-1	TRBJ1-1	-	TGCGCCAGCCAGGCAACCTTGAACACTGAAGCTTTCTTT	CASQATLNTEAFF
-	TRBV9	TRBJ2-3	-	TGTGCCAGCAGCGTTGCGGTTACACCCACAGATACGCAGTATTTT	CASSVAVTPTDTQYF
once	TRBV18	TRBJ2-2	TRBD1	TGTGCCAGCTCACCGGGACAGGGTCCCACCGGGGAGCTGTTTTTT	CASSPGQGPTGELFF
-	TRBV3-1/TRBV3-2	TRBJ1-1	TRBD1	TGTGCCAGCAGCAAACAGGGGGGAGGGACTGAAGCTTTCTTT	CASSKQGGGTEAFF
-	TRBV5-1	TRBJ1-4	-	TGCGCCAGCAAGGGCGTGGACGCGGGTGAAAAACTGTTTTTT	CASKGVDAGEKLFF
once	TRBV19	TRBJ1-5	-	TGTGCCAGTAGTATACTAGGTACCAATCAGCCCCAGCATTTT	CASSILGTNQPQHF
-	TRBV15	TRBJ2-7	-	TGTGCCACCAGCAGAGATCCGACAAAGCAGTACTTC	CATSRDPTKQYF
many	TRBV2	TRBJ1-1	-	TGTGCCAGCAGCATAACAGGGTACACTGAAGCTTTCTTT	CASSITGYTEAFF
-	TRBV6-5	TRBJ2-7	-	TGTGCCAGCAGTTACTCCCGGGGGAAGTCCTACGAGCAGTACTTC	CASSYSRGKSYEQYF
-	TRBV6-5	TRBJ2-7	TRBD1	TGTGCCAGCAGTTACCCGGGACAGAGCTACGAGCAGTACTTC	CASSYPGQSYEQYF
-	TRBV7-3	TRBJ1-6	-	TGTGCCAGCAGCTCCCCCCGAGGAGATAATTCACCCCTCCACTTT	CASSSPRGDNSPLHF
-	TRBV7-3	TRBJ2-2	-	TGTGCCAGCAGCTCCTCGAACACCGGGGAGCTGTTTTTT	CASSSSNTGELFF